These 9 T cell receptor beta chains were sequenced from one sample in a study of identical twins. TCRdb analysed the 5' RACE reads with MiXCR anew, one entry per CDR3 protein. The data show some 600,000 distinct CDR3 sequences, roughly 6.6% seen once. This sample also belongs to another study, concerning yellow fever vaccine responses in identical twins.

Sequencing used PBMCs. These receptor sequences come from a woman between 18 and 30 years old in good health.

The chain combines TRBV11-1 with TRBJ2-7, with 8 positions matching TRBD1. The CDR3 sequence is 16 residues long. CDR1 is SGHAT and CDR2 is FQDESV in the germline V gene (reference sequence). V was clipped by 1 base and J by 7 bases; unmatched bases: 12. The CDR3 DNA reads TGTGCCAGCAGCTTAGGACGACAGGGGCTCCTAGGGGAGCAGTACTTC. Its translation is CASSLGRQGLLGEQYF.

This clonotype was seen a few times. The V gene is TRBV5-1, the J gene TRBJ2-5; 9 positions agree with TRBD1. Looked up from germline, CDR1 is SGHRS and CDR2 is YFSETQ. CDR3 length: 15 amino acids. J was trimmed by 5 bases and V by 4 bases; bases with no gene match: 9. This CDR3 reads CASSRDREPRETQYF. DNA of the CDR3: TGCGCCAGCAGCCGGGACAGGGAACCCAGGGAGACCCAGTACTTC.

This clonotype was recorded a few times. V gene TRBV24-1 combines with J gene TRBJ1-6; D is unresolved. CDR1 is KGHDR and CDR2 is SFDVKD in the germline V gene. The CDR3 is 14 residues long. Trimming removed 3 bases from V and 10 bases from J, with 12 bases in between. The CDR3: CATSDSHYSSPLHF. Here the CDR3 DNA reads TGTGCCACCAGTGATAGCCACTATTCATCACCCCTCCACTTT.

This clonotype was seen a handful of times. The chain links TRBV7-9 to TRBJ1-3, with a possible D match to TRBD1 (5 bases). The CDR3 runs to 16 residues. The ends were cut back, 4 bases at V and 2 bases at J, with 15 bases in the middle. The germline gives CDR1 SEHNR, CDR2 FQNEAQ (reference sequence). In DNA, the CDR3 is TGTGCCAGCAGCTCTACAGGAGAGTCGGCTGGAAACACCATATATTTT. This sequence encodes CASSSTGESAGNTIYF. The whole variable domain, remainder taken from reference TRBV7-9 and TRBJ1-3, is DTGVSQNPRHKITKRGQNVTFRCDPISEHNRLYWYRQTLGQGPEFLTYFQNEAQLEKSRLLSDRFSAERPKGSFSTLEIQRTEQGDSAMYLCASSSTGESAGNTIYFGEGSWLTVV.

The V gene is TRBV20-1, the J gene TRBJ1-5; 10 bases agree with TRBD1. J was trimmed by 5 bases and V by 4 bases; bases with no gene match: 11. CDR1 is DFQATT, CDR2 SNEGSKA, per germline (reference sequence). This CDR3 contains 16 residues. The CDR3 protein is CSANPYGTGAHQPQHF. For the CDR3, the DNA is TGCAGTGCTAACCCCTACGGGACAGGGGCGCATCAGCCCCAGCATTTT.

This clonotype turned up a few times. The gene calls are TRBV5-1 and TRBJ2-7; possible D gene TRBD2, 6 bases. This CDR3 has 15 amino acids. V was trimmed by 2 bases and J by 3 bases, leaving 15 bases between them. The V gene's germline CDR1 is SGHRS and CDR2 YFSETQ. CDR3 loop: CASSFITGGDYEQYF. CDR3 DNA sequence: TGCGCCAGCAGCTTTATTACCGGCGGGGACTACGAGCAGTACTTC.

This clonotype appeared many times. The chain links TRBV29-1 to TRBJ2-1; maybe TRBD2 (6 bases). This CDR3 region has 16 residues. Trimming shortened V by 4 bases and J by 1 base, and 17 bases separated the two germline ends. Germline CDR1 and CDR2: SQVTM and ANQGSEA. CDR3 DNA: TGCAGCGTTGTAGGGACTTGGCGTTCTTCCTACAATGAGCAGTTCTTC. Its protein is CSVVGTWRSSYNEQFF.

This clonotype was detected ten times or more. The rearrangement links TRBV3-1 to TRBJ2-5; D is unclear. The germline V gene encodes CDR1 LGHDT and CDR2 YNNKEL (reference sequence). The CDR3 has 13 amino acids. V lost 2 bases and J lost 5, with 9 bases in between. CDR3 sequence reads: CASSQTSEETQYF. The CDR3 DNA is TGTGCCAGCAGCCAAACCAGCGAGGAGACCCAGTACTTC.

Many counts were recorded for this clonotype. This chain uses TRBV20-1 with TRBJ2-7; D ambiguous. There are 14 residues in the CDR3. Per the germline V gene, CDR1 is DFQATT and CDR2 is SNEGSKA (reference sequence). V shed 3 bases and J shed 2 bases, with 14 bases lying between them. CDR3 sequence: CSASEASGTYEQYF. In DNA, the CDR3 is TGCAGTGCTAGTGAGGCGTCGGGTACCTACGAGCAGTACTTC.